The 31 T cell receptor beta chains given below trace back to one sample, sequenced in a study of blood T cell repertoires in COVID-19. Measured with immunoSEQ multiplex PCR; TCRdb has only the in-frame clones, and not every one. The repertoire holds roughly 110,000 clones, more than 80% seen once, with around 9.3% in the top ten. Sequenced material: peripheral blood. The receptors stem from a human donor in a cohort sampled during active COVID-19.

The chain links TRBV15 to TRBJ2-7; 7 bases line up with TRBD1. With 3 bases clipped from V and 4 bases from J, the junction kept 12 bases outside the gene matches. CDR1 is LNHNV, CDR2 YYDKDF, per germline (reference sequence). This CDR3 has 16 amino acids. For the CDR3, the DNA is TGTGCCACCAGCAGCGAATACCCGGGACAGCCTTACGAGCAGTACTTC. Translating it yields CATSSEYPGQPYEQYF.

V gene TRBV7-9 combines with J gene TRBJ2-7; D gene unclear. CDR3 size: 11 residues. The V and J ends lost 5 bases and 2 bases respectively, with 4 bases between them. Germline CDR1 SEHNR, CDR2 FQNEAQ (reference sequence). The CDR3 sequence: CASSHAYEQYF. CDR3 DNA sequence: TGTGCCAGCAGCCATGCCTACGAGCAGTACTTC.

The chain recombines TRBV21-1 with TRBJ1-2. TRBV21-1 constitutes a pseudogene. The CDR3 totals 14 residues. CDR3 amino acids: CASSPFRGFYGYTF. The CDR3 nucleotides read TGTGCCAGCAGCCCATTTCGGGGTTTCTATGGCTACACCTTC.

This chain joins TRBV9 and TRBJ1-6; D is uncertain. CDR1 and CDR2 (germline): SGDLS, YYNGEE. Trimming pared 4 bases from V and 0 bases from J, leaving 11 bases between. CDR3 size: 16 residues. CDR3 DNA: TGTGCCAGCAGCCCCCACGTCAGCTCCTATAATTCACCCCTCCACTTT. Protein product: CASSPHVSSYNSPLHF.

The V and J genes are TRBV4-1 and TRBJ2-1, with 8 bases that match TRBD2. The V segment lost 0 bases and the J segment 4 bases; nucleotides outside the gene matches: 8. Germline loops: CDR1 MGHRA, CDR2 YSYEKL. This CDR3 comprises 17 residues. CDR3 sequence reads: CASSQDRLAGQYNEQFF. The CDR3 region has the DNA TGCGCCAGCAGCCAAGATCGCCTAGCGGGCCAGTACAATGAGCAGTTCTTC.

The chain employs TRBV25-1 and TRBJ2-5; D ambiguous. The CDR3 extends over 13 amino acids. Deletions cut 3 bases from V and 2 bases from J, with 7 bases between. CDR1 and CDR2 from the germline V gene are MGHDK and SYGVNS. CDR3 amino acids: CASSDRAQETQYF. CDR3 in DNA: TGTGCCAGCAGTGACCGCGCTCAAGAGACCCAGTACTTC.

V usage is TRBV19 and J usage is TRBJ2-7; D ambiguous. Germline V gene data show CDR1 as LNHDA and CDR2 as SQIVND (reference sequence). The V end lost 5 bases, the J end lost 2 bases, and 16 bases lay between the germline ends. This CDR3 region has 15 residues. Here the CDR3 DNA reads TGTGCCAGTAGTGCCCAACCGTCACTGACCTACGAGCAGTACTTC. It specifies CASSAQPSLTYEQYF.

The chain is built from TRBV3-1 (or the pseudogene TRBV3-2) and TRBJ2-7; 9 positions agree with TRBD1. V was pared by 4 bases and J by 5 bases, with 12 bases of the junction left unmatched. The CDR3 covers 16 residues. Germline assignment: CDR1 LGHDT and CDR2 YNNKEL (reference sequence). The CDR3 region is CASSRDSGQGGNEQYF. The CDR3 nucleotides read TGTGCCAGCAGCCGAGATTCGGGACAGGGAGGGAACGAGCAGTACTTC.

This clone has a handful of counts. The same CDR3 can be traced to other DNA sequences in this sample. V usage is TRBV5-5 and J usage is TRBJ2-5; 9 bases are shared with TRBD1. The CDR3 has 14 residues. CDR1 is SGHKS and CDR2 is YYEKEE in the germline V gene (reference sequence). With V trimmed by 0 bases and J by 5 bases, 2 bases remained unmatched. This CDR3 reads CASSLGQGGETQYF. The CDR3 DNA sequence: TGTGCCAGCAGCTTGGGACAGGGGGGGGAGACCCAGTACTTC.

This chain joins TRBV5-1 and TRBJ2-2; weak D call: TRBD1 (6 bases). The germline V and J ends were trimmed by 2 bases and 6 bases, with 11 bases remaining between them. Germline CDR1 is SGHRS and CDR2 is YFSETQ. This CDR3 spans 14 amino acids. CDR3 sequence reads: CASSLGGDAGELFF. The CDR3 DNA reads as TGCGCCAGCAGCTTAGGGGGAGACGCCGGGGAGCTGTTTTTT.

Here the CDR3 reads CASSQQDGAYEQYF. The DNA for the CDR3 is TGTGCCAGCTCACAACAGGACGGAGCCTACGAGCAGTACTTC. The V call is TRBV18, the J call TRBJ2-7; D possibly corresponds to TRBD1 (5 bases). Per germline, CDR1 KGHSH and CDR2 LQKENI. The CDR3 runs to 14 residues. Trimming removed 4 bases at V and 2 bases at J, with 12 bases between.

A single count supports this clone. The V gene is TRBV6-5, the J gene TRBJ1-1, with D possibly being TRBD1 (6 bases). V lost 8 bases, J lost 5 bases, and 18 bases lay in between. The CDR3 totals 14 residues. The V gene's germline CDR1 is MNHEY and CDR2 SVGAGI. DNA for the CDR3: TGTGCCAGCGTTAGGGGGGGCTCGCAGACTGAAGCTTTCTTT. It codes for CASVRGGSQTEAFF.

The CDR3 region is CASSWDSSYEQYF. The CDR3 nucleotides are TGTGCCAGCAGTTGGGACAGTTCCTACGAGCAGTACTTC. This chain links TRBV6-2 or TRBV6-3 with TRBJ2-7; TRBD1 matches at 7 bases. Germline CDR1 reads MNHEY; CDR2 reads SVGEGT. The CDR3 has 13 residues. Trimming cost V 4 bases and J 1 base; bases outside gene matches: 1.

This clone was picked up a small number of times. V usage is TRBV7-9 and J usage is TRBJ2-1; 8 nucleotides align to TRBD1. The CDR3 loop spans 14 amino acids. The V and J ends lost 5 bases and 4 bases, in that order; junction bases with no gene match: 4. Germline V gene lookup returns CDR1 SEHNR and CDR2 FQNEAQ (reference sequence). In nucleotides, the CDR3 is TGTGCCAGCAGCCCCAGACAGGGGTACAATGAGCAGTTCTTC. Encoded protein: CASSPRQGYNEQFF.

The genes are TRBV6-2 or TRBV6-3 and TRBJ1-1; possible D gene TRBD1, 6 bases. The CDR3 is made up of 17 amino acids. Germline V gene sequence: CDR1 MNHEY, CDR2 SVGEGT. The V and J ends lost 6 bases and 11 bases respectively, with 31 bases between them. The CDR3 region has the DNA TGTGCCAGCAGCCCTCTTGACACTACAGGGCGTCGGATGGGGGCTTTCTTT. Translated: CASSPLDTTGRRMGAFF.

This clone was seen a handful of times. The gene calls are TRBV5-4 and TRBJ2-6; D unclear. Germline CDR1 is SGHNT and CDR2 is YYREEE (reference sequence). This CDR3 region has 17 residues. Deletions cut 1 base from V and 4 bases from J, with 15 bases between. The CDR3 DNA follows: TGTGCCAGCAGCTTGTCCAATCGGAGCCCAGGGGCCAACGTCCTGACTTTC. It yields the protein CASSLSNRSPGANVLTF.

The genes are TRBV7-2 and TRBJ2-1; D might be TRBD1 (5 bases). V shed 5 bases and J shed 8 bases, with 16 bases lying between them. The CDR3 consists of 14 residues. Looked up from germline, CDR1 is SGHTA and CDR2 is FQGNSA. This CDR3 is CASSPGHVQDEQFF. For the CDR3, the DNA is TGTGCCAGCAGCCCCGGACACGTCCAGGATGAGCAGTTCTTC.

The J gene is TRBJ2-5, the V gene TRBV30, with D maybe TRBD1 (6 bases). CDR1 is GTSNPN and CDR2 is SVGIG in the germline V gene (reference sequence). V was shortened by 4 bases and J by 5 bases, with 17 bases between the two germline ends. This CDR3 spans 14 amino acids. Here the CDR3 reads CAWNRALPGETQYF. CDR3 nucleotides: TGTGCCTGGAACAGGGCTTTACCGGGGGAGACCCAGTACTTC.

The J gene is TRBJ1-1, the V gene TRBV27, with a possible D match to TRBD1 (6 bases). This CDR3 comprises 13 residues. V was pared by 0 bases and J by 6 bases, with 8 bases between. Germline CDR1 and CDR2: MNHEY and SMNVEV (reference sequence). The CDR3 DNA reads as TGTGCCAGCAGTTTATCAGGGGGTGCTGAAGCTTTCTTT. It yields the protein CASSLSGGAEAFF.

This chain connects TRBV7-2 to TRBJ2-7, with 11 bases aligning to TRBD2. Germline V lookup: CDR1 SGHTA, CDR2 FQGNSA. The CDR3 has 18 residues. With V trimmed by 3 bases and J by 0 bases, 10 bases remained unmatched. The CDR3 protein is CASSLGASSGRISYEQYF. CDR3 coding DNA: TGTGCCAGCAGCTTGGGGGCGTCTAGCGGGAGGATCTCCTACGAGCAGTACTTC.

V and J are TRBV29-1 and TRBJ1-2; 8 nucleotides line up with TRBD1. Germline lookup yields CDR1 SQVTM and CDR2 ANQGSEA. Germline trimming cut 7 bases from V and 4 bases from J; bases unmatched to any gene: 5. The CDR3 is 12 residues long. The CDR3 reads CSAITGGYGYTF. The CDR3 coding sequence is TGCAGCGCGATTACAGGGGGCTATGGCTACACCTTC.

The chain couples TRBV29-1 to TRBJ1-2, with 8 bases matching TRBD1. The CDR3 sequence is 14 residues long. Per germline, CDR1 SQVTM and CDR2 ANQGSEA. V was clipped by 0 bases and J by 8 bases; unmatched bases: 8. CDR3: CSVEDPDRGYGYTF. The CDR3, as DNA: TGCAGCGTTGAAGATCCTGACAGGGGCTACGGCTACACCTTC.

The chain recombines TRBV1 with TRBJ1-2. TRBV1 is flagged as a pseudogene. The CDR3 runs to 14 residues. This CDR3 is CTSSQARRFYGYTF. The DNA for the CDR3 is TGCACCAGCAGCCAAGCTAGGCGGTTCTATGGCTACACCTTC.

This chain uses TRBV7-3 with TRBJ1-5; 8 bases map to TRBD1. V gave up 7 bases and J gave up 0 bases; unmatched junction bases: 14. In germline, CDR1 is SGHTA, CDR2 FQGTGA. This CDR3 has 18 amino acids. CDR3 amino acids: CASTINRDRRFSNQPQHF. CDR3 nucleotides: TGTGCCAGCACCATTAACCGGGACAGGAGGTTTAGCAATCAGCCCCAGCATTTT.

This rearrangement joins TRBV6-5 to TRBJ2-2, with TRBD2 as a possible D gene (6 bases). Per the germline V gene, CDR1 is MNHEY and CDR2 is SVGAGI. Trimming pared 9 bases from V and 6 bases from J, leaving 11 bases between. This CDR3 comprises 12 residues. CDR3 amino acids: CASMAGSGELFF. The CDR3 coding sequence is TGTGCCAGTATGGCGGGGTCCGGGGAGCTGTTTTTT.

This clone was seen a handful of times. As DNA, the CDR3 is TGTGCCAGCAGCCCCGGGTGGGGGCCCGACTACGAGCAGTACTTC. Its protein product is CASSPGWGPDYEQYF. The rearrangement joins TRBV7-9 to TRBJ2-7, with D maybe TRBD1 (6 bases). The CDR3 totals 15 residues. The V end lost 5 bases, the J end lost 3 bases, and 17 bases lay between the germline ends. Germline CDR1 and CDR2: SEHNR and FQNEAQ (reference sequence).

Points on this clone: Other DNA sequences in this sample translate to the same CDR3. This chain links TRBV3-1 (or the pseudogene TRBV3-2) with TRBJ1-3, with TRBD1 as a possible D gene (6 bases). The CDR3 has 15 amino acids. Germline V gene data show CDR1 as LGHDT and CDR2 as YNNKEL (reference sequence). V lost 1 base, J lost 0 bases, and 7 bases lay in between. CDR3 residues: CASSQGQASGNTIYF. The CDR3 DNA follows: TGTGCCAGCAGCCAAGGACAGGCCTCTGGAAACACCATATATTTT.

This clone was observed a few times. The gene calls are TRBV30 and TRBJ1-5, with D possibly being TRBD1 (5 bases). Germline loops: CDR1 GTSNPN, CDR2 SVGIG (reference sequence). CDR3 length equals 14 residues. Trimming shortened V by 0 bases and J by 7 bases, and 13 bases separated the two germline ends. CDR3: CAWSVGEGGQPQHF. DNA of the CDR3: TGTGCCTGGAGTGTAGGGGAGGGCGGGCAGCCCCAGCATTTT.

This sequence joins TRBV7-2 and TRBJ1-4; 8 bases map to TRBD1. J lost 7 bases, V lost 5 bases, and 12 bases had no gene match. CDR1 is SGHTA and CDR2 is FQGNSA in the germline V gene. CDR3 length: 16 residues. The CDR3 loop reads CASSAQGQGWSEKLFF. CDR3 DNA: TGTGCCAGCAGCGCCCAAGGACAGGGCTGGAGTGAAAAACTGTTTTTT.

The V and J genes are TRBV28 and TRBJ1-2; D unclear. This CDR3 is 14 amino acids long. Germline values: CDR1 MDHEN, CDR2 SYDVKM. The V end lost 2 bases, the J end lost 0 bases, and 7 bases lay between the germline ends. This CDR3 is CASSLLSANYGYTF. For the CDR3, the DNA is TGTGCCAGCAGTTTACTCTCGGCTAACTATGGCTACACCTTC.

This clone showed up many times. The CDR3 reads CASSRLSGGISQETQYF. Written as DNA, the CDR3 is TGTGCCAGCAGCCGATTAAGCGGGGGGATCAGCCAAGAGACCCAGTACTTC. The chain is built from TRBV7-7 and TRBJ2-5; TRBD2 aligns across 9 bases. The CDR3 runs 17 residues. CDR1 and CDR2 (germline): SSHAT, FNYEAQ (reference sequence). V lost 5 bases and J lost 1; bases outside the gene matches: 11.